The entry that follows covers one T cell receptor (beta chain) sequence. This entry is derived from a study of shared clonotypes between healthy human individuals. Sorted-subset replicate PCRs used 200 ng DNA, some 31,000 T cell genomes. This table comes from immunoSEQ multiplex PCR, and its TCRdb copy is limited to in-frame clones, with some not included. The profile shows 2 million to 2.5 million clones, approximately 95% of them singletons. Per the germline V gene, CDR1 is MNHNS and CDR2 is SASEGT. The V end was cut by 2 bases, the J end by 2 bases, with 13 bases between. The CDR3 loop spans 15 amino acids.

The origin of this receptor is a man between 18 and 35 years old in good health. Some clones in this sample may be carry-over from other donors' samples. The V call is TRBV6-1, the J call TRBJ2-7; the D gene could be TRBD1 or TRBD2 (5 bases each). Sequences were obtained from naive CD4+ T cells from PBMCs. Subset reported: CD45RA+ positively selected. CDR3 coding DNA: TGTGCCAGCAGTGAATTCGGGGACGGTACCTACGAGCAGTACTTC. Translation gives CASSEFGDGTYEQYF.